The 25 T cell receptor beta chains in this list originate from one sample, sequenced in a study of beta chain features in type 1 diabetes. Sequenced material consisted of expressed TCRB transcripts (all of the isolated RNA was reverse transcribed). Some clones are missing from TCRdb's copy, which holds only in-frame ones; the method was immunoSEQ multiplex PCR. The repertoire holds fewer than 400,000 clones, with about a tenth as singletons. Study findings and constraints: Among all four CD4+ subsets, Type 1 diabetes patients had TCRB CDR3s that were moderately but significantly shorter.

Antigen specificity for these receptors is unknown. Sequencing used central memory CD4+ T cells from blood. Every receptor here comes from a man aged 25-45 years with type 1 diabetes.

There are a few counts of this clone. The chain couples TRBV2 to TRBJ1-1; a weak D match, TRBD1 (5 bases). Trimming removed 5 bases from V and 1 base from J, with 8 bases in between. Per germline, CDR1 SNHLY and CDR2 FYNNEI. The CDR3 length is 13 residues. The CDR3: CASSYQGNTEAFF. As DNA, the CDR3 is TGTGCCAGCAGTTACCAGGGGAACACTGAAGCTTTCTTT.

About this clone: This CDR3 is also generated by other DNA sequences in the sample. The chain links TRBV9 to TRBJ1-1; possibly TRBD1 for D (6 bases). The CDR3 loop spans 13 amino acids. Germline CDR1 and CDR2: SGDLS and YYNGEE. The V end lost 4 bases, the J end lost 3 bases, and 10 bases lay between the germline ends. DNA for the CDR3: TGTGCCAGCAGCCTAAGGGGGGACACTGAAGCTTTCTTT. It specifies CASSLRGDTEAFF.

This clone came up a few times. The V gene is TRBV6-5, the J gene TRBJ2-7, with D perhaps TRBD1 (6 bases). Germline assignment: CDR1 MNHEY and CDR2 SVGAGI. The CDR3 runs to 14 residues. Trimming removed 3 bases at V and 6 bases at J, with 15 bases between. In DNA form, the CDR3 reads TGTGCCAGCAGTTATCCCGGACAGAATAGCGAGCAGTACTTC. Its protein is CASSYPGQNSEQYF.

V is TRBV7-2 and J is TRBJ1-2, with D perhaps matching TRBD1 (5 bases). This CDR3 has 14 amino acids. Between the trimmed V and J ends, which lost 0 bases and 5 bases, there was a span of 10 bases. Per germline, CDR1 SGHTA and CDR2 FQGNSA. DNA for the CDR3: TGTGCCAGCAGCTTAGCTAGGGACGGGTATGGCTACACCTTC. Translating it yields CASSLARDGYGYTF.

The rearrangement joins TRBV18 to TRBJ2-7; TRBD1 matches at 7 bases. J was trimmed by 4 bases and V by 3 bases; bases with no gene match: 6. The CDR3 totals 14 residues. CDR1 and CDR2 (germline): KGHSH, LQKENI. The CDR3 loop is CASSPSRGIYEQYF. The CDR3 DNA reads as TGTGCCAGCTCACCGAGCAGGGGGATTTACGAGCAGTACTTC. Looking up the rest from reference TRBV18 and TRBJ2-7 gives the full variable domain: NAGVMQNPRHLVRRRGQEARLRCSPMKGHSHVYWYRQLPEEGLKFMVYLQKENIIDESGMPKERFSAEFPKEGPSILRIQQVVRGDSAAYFCASSPSRGIYEQYFGPGTRLTVT.

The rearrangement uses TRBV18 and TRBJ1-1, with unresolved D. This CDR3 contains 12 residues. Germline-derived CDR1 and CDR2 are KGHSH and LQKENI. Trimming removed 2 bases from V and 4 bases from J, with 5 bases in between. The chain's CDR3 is CASSPTLTEAFF. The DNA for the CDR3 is TGTGCCAGCTCACCAACTCTCACTGAAGCTTTCTTT.

The CDR3 loop is CASSPEAGNYGYTF. CDR3 in DNA: TGTGCCAGCAGCCCCGAGGCAGGGAACTATGGCTACACCTTC. This sequence joins TRBV2 and TRBJ1-2; D might be TRBD1 (5 bases). Trimming left V 6 bases short and J 2 bases short, with 13 bases between. The length of the CDR3 is 14 residues. Germline CDR1 is SNHLY and CDR2 is FYNNEI.

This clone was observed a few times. The CDR3 is CSVRRGDYGYTF. DNA for the CDR3: TGCAGCGTCCGCAGGGGGGACTATGGCTACACCTTC. The chain is built from TRBV29-1 and TRBJ1-2, with TRBD1 matching 7 bases. V lost 6 bases to trimming and J lost 3 bases; unmatched junction nucleotides: 4. The CDR3 covers 12 residues. Per the germline V gene, CDR1 is SQVTM and CDR2 is ANQGSEA.

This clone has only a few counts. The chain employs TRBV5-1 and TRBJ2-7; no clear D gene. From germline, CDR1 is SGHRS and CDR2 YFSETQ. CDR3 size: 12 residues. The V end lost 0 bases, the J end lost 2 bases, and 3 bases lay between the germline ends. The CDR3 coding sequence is TGCGCCAGCAGCTTGGCTCCCTACGAGCAGTACTTC. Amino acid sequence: CASSLAPYEQYF. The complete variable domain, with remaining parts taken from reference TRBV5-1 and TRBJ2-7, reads KAGVTQTPRYLIKTRGQQVTLSCSPISGHRSVSWYQQTPGQGLQFLFEYFSETQRNKGNFPGRFSGRQFSNSRSEMNVSTLELGDSALYLCASSLAPYEQYFGPGTRLTVT.

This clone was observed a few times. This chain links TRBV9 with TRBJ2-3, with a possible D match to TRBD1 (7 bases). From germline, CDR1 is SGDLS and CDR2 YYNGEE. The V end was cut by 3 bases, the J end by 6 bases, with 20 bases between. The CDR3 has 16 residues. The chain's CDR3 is CASSAPPGGSSDTQYF. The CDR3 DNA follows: TGTGCCAGCAGCGCCCCCCCAGGGGGGAGCTCGGATACGCAGTATTTT.

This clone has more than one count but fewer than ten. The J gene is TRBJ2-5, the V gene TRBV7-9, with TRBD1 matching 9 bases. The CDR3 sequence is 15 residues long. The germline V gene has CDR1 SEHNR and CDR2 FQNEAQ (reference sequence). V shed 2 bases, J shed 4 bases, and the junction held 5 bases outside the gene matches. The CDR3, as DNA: TGTGCCAGCAGCTTAAGAGGGACAGGGTTAGAGACCCAGTACTTC. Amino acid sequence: CASSLRGTGLETQYF. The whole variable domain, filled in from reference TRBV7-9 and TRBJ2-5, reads DTGVSQNPRHKITKRGQNVTFRCDPISEHNRLYWYRQTLGQGPEFLTYFQNEAQLEKSRLLSDRFSAERPKGSFSTLEIQRTEQGDSAMYLCASSLRGTGLETQYFGPGTRLLVL.

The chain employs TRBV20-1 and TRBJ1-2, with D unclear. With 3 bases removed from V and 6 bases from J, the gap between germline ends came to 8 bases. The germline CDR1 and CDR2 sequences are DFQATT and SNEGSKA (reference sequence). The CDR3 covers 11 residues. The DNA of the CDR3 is TGCAGTGCTAGGTTTCTGGATGGCTACACCTTC. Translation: CSARFLDGYTF.

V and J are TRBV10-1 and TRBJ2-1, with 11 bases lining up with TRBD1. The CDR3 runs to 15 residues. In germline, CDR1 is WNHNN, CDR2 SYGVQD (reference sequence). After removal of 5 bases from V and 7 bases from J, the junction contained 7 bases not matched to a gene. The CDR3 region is CASSPGTGGRNEQFF. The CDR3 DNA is TGCGCCAGCAGTCCCGGGACAGGGGGTCGGAATGAGCAGTTCTTC.

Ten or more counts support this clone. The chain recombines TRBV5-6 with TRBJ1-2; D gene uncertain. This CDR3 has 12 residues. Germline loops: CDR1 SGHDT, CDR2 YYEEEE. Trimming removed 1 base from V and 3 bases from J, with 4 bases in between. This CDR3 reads CASSLYYYGYTF. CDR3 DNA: TGTGCCAGCAGCTTGTATTACTATGGCTACACCTTC.

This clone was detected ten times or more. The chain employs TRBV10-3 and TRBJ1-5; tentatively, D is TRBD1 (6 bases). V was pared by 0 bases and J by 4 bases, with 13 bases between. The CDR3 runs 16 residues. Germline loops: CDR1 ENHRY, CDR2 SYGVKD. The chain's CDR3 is CAISESWGQLNQPQHF. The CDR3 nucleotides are TGTGCCATCAGTGAGTCCTGGGGGCAGCTGAATCAGCCCCAGCATTTT.

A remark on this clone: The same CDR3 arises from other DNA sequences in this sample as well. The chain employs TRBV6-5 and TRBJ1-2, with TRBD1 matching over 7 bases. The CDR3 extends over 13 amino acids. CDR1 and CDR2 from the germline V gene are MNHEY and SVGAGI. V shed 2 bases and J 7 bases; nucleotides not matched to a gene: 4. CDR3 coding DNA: TGTGCCAGCAGTTACCAGGGGGAAGGTGGCTACACCTTC. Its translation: CASSYQGEGGYTF.

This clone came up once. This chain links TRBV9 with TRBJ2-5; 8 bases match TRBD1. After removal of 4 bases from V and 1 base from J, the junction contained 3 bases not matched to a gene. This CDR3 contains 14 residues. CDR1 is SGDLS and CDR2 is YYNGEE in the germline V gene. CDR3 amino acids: CASSTTGGQETQYF. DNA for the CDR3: TGTGCCAGCAGCACCACAGGGGGCCAAGAGACCCAGTACTTC.

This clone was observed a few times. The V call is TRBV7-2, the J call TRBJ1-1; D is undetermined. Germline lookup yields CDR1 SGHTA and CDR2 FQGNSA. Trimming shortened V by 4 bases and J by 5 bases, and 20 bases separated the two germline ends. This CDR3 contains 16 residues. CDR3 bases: TGTGCCAGCAGCTCCCTAGTTGGAGGGTTGGGGACTGAAGCTTTCTTT. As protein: CASSSLVGGLGTEAFF. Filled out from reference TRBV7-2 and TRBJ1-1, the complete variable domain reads GAGVSQSPSNKVTEKGKDVELRCDPISGHTALYWYRQSLGQGLEFLIYFQGNSAPDKSGLPSDRFSAERTGGSVSTLTIQRTQQEDSAVYLCASSSLVGGLGTEAFFGQGTRLTVV.

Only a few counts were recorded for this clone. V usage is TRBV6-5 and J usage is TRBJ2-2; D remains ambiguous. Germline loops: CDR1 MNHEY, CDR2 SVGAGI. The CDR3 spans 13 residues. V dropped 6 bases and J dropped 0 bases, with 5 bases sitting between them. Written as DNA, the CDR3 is TGTGCCAGCAGGGGATCGAACACCGGGGAGCTGTTTTTT. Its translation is CASRGSNTGELFF.

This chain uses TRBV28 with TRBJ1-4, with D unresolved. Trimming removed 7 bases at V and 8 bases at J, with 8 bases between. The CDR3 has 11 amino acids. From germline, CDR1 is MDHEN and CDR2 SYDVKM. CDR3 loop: CASKSSEKLFF. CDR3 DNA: TGTGCCAGCAAGAGTAGCGAAAAACTGTTTTTT.

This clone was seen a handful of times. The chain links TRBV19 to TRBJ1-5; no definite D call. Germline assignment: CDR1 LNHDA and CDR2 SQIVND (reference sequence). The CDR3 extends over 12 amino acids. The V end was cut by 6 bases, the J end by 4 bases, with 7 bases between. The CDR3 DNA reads TGTGCCAGTAGACGTCCGAATCAGCCCCAGCATTTT. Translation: CASRRPNQPQHF.

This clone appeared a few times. The DNA of the CDR3 is TGTGCCAGCAATAGGGGCAGAGAGACCCAGTACTTC. Translating it yields CASNRGRETQYF. The rearrangement uses TRBV7-8 and TRBJ2-5; a weak D match, TRBD1 (5 bases). The V gene lost 7 bases and the J gene lost 4 bases, with 10 bases spanning the gap. The V gene's germline CDR1 is SGHVS and CDR2 FQNEAQ. CDR3 length equals 12 residues.

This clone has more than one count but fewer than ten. In DNA form, the CDR3 reads TGTGCCAGCAGCTCGAGGCAGGGAAACGAAAAACTGTTTTTT. Protein sequence: CASSSRQGNEKLFF. The rearrangement joins TRBV7-2 to TRBJ1-4, with TRBD1 as a possible D gene (5 bases). Germline CDR1 reads SGHTA; CDR2 reads FQGNSA. The CDR3 is 14 amino acids. V was pared by 4 bases and J by 8 bases, with 14 bases between.

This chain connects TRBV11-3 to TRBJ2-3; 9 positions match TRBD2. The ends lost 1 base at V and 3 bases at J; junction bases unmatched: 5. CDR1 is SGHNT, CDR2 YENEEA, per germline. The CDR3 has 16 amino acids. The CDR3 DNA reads TGTGCCAGCAGCTTAGGCATGCGGGAGGGGACAGATACGCAGTATTTT. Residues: CASSLGMREGTDTQYF.

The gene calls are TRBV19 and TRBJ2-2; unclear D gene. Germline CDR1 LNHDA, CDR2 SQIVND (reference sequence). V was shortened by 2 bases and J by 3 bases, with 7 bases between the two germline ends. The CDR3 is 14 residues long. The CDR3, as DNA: TGTGCCAGTAGTATAAGAGGCTACACCGGGGAGCTGTTTTTT. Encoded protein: CASSIRGYTGELFF. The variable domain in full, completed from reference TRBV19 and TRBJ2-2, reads DGGITQSPKYLFRKEGQNVTLSCEQNLNHDAMYWYRQDPGQGLRLIYYSQIVNDFQKGDIAEGYSVSREKKESFPLTVTSAQKNPTAFYLCASSIRGYTGELFFGEGSRLTVL.